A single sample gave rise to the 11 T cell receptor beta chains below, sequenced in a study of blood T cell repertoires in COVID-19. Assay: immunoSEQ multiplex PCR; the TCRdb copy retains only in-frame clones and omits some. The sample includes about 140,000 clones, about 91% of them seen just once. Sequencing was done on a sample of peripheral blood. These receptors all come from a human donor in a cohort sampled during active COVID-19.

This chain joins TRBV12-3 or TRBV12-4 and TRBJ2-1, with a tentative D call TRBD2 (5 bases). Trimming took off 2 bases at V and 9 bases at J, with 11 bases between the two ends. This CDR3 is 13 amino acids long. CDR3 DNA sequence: TGTGCCAGCAGTTTAAGGCTAGCTTCTGAGCAGTTCTTC. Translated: CASSLRLASEQFF.

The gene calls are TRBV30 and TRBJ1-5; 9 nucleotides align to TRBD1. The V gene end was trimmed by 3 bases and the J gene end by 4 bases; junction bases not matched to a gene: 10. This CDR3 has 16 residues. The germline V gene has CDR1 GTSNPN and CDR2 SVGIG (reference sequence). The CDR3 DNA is TGTGCCTGGAGCTATCCCGGGACAGGGATAAATCAGCCCCAGCATTTT. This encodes CAWSYPGTGINQPQHF.

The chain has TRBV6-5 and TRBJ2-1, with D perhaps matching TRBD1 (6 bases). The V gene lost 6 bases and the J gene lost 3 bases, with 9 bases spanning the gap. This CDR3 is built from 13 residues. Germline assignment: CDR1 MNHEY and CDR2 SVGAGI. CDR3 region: CASRQGLYNEQFF. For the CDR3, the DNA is TGTGCCAGCAGACAGGGTCTCTACAATGAGCAGTTCTTC.

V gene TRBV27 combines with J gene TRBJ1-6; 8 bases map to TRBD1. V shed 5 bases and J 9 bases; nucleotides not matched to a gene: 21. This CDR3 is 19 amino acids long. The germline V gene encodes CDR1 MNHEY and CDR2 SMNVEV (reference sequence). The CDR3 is CASSPYGQGGAPIGSPLHF. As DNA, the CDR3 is TGTGCCAGCAGTCCCTATGGACAGGGAGGGGCCCCCATCGGTTCACCCCTCCACTTT.

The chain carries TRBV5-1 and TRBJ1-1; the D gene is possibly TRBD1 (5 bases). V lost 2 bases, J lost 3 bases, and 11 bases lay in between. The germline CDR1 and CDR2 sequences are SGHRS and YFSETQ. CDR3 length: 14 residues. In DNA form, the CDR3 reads TGCGCCAGCAGCTTTGTAGGGGCAGACACTGAAGCTTTCTTT. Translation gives CASSFVGADTEAFF.

For the CDR3, the DNA is TGTGCCAGCAGCTTAGGAGATTATAATGAAAAACTGTTTTTT. Translating gives CASSLGDYNEKLFF. This chain links TRBV5-8 with TRBJ1-4; D is uncertain. Germline V gives CDR1 SGHTS, CDR2 YDEGEE. Trimming shortened V by 2 bases and J by 4 bases, and 9 bases separated the two germline ends. The CDR3 totals 14 residues.

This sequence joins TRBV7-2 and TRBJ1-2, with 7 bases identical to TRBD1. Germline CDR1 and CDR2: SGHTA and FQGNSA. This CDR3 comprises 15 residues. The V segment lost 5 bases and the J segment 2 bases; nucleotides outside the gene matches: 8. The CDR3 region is CASSPTATGNYGYTF. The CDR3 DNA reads TGTGCCAGCAGCCCCACCGCGACAGGGAACTATGGCTACACCTTC.

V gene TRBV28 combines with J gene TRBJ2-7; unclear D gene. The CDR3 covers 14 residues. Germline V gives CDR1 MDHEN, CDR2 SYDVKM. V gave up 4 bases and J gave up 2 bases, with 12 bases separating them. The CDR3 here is CASSSLFRAYEQYF. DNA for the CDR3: TGTGCCAGCAGTTCCCTTTTTCGGGCCTACGAGCAGTACTTC.

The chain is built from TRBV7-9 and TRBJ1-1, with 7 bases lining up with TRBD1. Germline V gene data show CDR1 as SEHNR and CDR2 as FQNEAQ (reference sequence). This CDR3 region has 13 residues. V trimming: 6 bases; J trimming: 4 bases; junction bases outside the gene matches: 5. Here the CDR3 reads CASSWRGRTEAFF. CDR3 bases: TGTGCCAGCAGTTGGAGGGGGCGCACTGAAGCTTTCTTT.

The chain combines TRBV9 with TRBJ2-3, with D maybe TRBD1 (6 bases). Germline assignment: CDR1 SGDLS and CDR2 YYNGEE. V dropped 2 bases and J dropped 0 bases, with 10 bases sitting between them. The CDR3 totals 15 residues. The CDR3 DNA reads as TGTGCCAGCAGCGTCCGGGACACTAGCACAGATACGCAGTATTTT. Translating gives CASSVRDTSTDTQYF.

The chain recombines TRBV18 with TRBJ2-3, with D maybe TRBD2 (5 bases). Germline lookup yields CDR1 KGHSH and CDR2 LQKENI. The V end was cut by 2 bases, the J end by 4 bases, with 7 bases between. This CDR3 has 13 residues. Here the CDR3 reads CASSPASPDTQYF. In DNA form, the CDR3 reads TGTGCCAGCTCACCAGCTAGCCCAGATACGCAGTATTTT.